This entry describes one T cell receptor beta chain. Its antigen is unidentified. This sample was included in a study of regulatory T cells in long-lasting Graves disease. Regarding the study as a whole: There was favoring of TRBV28, TRBJ1-2 and TRBJ2-5 in persistent disease. A reduction in accuracy may have resulted from the small sample size.

V shed 4 bases and J 1 base; nucleotides not matched to a gene: 3. Germline lookup yields CDR1 SNHLY and CDR2 FYNNEI. The length of the CDR3 is 15 residues. Through Arm-PCR of CDR3 regions and iRepertoire HTBI primers, TCR beta libraries were built. Under the authors' procedure: Taken together, the samples had fewer than 70 TRBV and 13 to 15 TRBJ segments identified. TCRdb re-derived calls from the multiplex PCR reads in MiXCR, one entry per CDR3 protein. TCRdb, not the authors, supplied the V and J calls. The sample lists about 400,000 distinct CDR3 sequences, around a sixth occurring once. Time point indicated: newly diagnosed GD, antithyroid drugs for less than 3 months. PBMCs provided the RNA from which the TCR library was made. Diagnosis followed American Thyroid Association guidelines for Graves' disease.

This TCR was sampled from a female donor with Graves disease. The sample here was peripheral blood mononuclear cells (PBMCs), taken at new diagnosis, from a patient treated with antithyroid drugs. V is TRBV2 and J is TRBJ2-3; 9 bases match TRBD2. The CDR3 loop is CASSAVAGGTDTQYF. The DNA of the CDR3 is TGTGCCAGCAGTGCAGTAGCGGGAGGCACAGATACGCAGTATTTT.